This T cell receptor beta chain is drawn from a study of blood T cell repertoires in COVID-19. Study as a whole: The origin of the acute and convalescent COVID-19 samples was the United States, Italy and Spain. PBMCs, B-cell-depleted T cells, or T cells were the source of the cDNA or gDNA that made up the material.

The V end was cut by 0 bases, the J end by 4 bases, with 8 bases between. CDR1 and CDR2 from the germline V gene are SGDLS and YYNGEE. There are 14 residues in the CDR3. Measured with immunoSEQ multiplex PCR; TCRdb has only the in-frame clones, and not every one. The table lists about 170,000 clones, around 74% of them singletons, with approximately 2.8% in the top ten. This clone occurred a few times. The sequencing input was peripheral blood. This rearrangement joins TRBV9 to TRBJ2-1; D is perhaps TRBD2 (6 bases). The clonotype originates from a man between 65 and 79 years old with acute or convalescent COVID-19. The CDR3 region has the DNA TGTGCCAGCAGCGTAGGACTAGAGTACAATGAGCAGTTCTTC. Amino acid sequence: CASSVGLEYNEQFF.